Shown below are 15 T cell receptor beta chains from a single sample sequenced in a study of OX40 agonist ivuxolimab in advanced cancers. Sequenced by immunoSEQ multiplex PCR; TCRdb stores in-frame clones only, minus some. The table includes 80,000 or so clones, roughly 89% detected once. This material consisted of CD4+ or CD8+ T cells sorted from blood, taken in a trial of the OX40 agonist ivuxolimab. The receptors derive from an adult with an advanced solid tumor such as melanoma, head and neck, liver or kidney cancer.

The rearrangement uses TRBV6-1 and TRBJ1-6; D may be TRBD1 (6 bases). The germline CDR1 and CDR2 sequences are MNHNS and SASEGT. This CDR3 region has 13 residues. V lost 1 base to trimming and J lost 9 bases, with 7 bases between them. The CDR3 DNA sequence: TGTGCCAGCAGTGAAGTGGGGGCTTCACCCCTCCACTTT. As protein: CASSEVGASPLHF.

The chain couples TRBV6-1 to TRBJ1-5; D uncertain. Trimming took off 3 bases at V and 0 bases at J, with 9 bases between the two ends. Germline assignment: CDR1 MNHNS and CDR2 SASEGT. This CDR3 is built from 15 residues. CDR3 DNA sequence: TGTGCCAGCAGTGAGGGCAGCGCTAGCAATCAGCCCCAGCATTTT. Protein product: CASSEGSASNQPQHF.

J is TRBJ2-3 and V is TRBV5-1, with TRBD2 matching 11 bases. CDR3 length: 16 residues. With V trimmed by 0 bases and J by 4 bases, 4 bases remained unmatched. The germline CDR1 and CDR2 sequences are SGHRS and YFSETQ. The CDR3 reads CASSLDISGGADTQYF. The CDR3 DNA reads TGCGCCAGCAGCTTGGACATTAGCGGGGGGGCAGATACGCAGTATTTT.

The sample holds one count of this clone. The chain employs TRBV29-1 and TRBJ1-2; 7 bases line up with TRBD1. This CDR3 is built from 12 residues. The V segment lost 5 bases and the J segment 3 bases; nucleotides outside the gene matches: 3. Germline CDR1 SQVTM, CDR2 ANQGSEA. The CDR3 nucleotides are TGCAGCGTTTGGGACAGCTACTATGGCTACACCTTC. This translates into CSVWDSYYGYTF.

The genes are TRBV4-1 and TRBJ1-2, with D unclear. Looked up from germline, CDR1 is MGHRA and CDR2 is YSYEKL. Trimming stripped 6 bases from V and 6 bases from J, with 20 bases between. The CDR3 totals 15 residues. The CDR3 DNA sequence: TGCGCCAGCAGACGTAGACTCCAAAGAGGTAATGGCTACACCTTC. As protein: CASRRRLQRGNGYTF.

This clone turned up a few times. Here the CDR3 DNA reads TGTGCCAGCTCACCAGGACAGGCTTTAGGCACTGAAGCTTTCTTT. This encodes CASSPGQALGTEAFF. This chain joins TRBV18 and TRBJ1-1, with 7 nucleotides matching TRBD1. The CDR3 length is 15 residues. V shed 2 bases and J 4 bases; nucleotides not matched to a gene: 7. Germline V gene data show CDR1 as KGHSH and CDR2 as LQKENI.

The rearrangement links TRBV13 to TRBJ2-7; TRBD1 matches 8 bases. This CDR3 is built from 15 residues. V dropped 0 bases and J dropped 3; count of bases not matched to a gene: 4. CDR1 is PRHDT and CDR2 is FYEKMQ in the germline V gene (reference sequence). The CDR3 is CASSLGGDRFYEQYF. The CDR3 nucleotides read TGTGCCAGCAGCTTAGGGGGGGACAGGTTCTACGAGCAGTACTTC.

The rearrangement links TRBV5-1 to TRBJ1-2; D is uncertain. The CDR3 length is 15 residues. V was pared by 4 bases and J by 7 bases, with 20 bases between. The germline gives CDR1 SGHRS, CDR2 YFSETQ. The CDR3 nucleotides are TGCGCCAGCAGCCCCGTCCCTGGCCTGGGAGGTGGCTACACCTTC. This encodes CASSPVPGLGGGYTF.

This chain uses TRBV28 with TRBJ2-5; 11 nucleotides agree with TRBD2. Trimming removed 8 bases from V and 2 bases from J; junction bases left unmatched: 4. The CDR3 loop spans 14 amino acids. Per the germline V gene, CDR1 is MDHEN and CDR2 is SYDVKM. In DNA, the CDR3 is TGTGCCAGCTCTATAGCGGGAGGGCAAGAGACCCAGTACTTC. This encodes CASSIAGGQETQYF.

The chain is built from TRBV2 and TRBJ1-5, with D perhaps matching TRBD1 (5 bases). V lost 4 bases and J 3 bases, leaving 7 bases between the germline ends. The CDR3 sequence is 13 residues long. Germline V gene lookup returns CDR1 SNHLY and CDR2 FYNNEI. CDR3 residues: CASSAGFNQPQHF. For the CDR3, the DNA is TGTGCCAGCAGTGCAGGGTTCAATCAGCCCCAGCATTTT.

This clone has a handful of counts. The V and J genes are TRBV2 and TRBJ2-7; D gene uncertain. Germline V lookup: CDR1 SNHLY, CDR2 FYNNEI. The CDR3 contains 14 residues. V lost 1 base, J lost 4 bases, and 11 bases lay in between. The CDR3 region has the DNA TGTGCCAGCAGTGAAGATTGGTCCACGTACGAGCAGTACTTC. Its protein product is CASSEDWSTYEQYF.

The rearrangement uses TRBV7-9 and TRBJ1-6, with TRBD1 as a possible D gene (5 bases). Trimming took off 1 base at V and 9 bases at J, with 7 bases between the two ends. Germline loops: CDR1 SEHNR, CDR2 FQNEAQ (reference sequence). CDR3 size: 13 residues. CDR3 protein: CASSLGTTSPLHF. The CDR3 region has the DNA TGTGCCAGCAGCTTAGGGACAACTTCACCCCTCCACTTT. The full variable domain, with the rest looked up from reference TRBV7-9 and TRBJ1-6, is DTGVSQNPRHKITKRGQNVTFRCDPISEHNRLYWYRQTLGQGPEFLTYFQNEAQLEKSRLLSDRFSAERPKGSFSTLEIQRTEQGDSAMYLCASSLGTTSPLHFGNGTRLTVT.

The chain recombines TRBV18 with TRBJ1-1; D possibly corresponds to TRBD1 (5 bases). The ends were cut back, 0 bases at V and 4 bases at J, with 9 bases in the middle. There are 14 residues in the CDR3. CDR1 and CDR2 from the germline V gene are KGHSH and LQKENI. CDR3 in amino acids: CASSPPGGPTEAFF. The CDR3 DNA reads TGTGCCAGCTCACCACCGGGGGGTCCCACTGAAGCTTTCTTT.

The rearrangement joins TRBV19 to TRBJ1-3, with D possibly being TRBD1 (5 bases). Trimming took 6 bases from V and 0 from J, leaving 12 bases between them. This CDR3 is built from 15 residues. CDR1 is LNHDA, CDR2 SQIVND, per germline (reference sequence). CDR3 nucleotides: TGTGCCAGTAGGTCGGGACCGAACTCTGGAAACACCATATATTTT. Translation: CASRSGPNSGNTIYF.

The CDR3 sequence: CASRLEGGSNEQFF. The CDR3 nucleotides read TGTGCCAGCAGATTGGAGGGGGGGAGCAATGAGCAGTTCTTC. This chain joins TRBV6-1 and TRBJ2-1, with D maybe TRBD2 (7 bases). CDR3 size: 14 residues. CDR1 is MNHNS and CDR2 is SASEGT in the germline V gene. V gave up 6 bases and J gave up 6 bases, with 15 bases separating them.